Below, 14 T cell receptor beta chains from the same sample are listed, as sequenced in a study of T cells after yellow fever vaccination. Via MiXCR, TCRdb re-called the 5' RACE reads, giving one row per CDR3 protein. The sample includes a few hundred thousand distinct CDR3 sequences, over 15% of them seen just once. The sample consisted of PBMCs, taken before the yellow fever booster vaccination. All receptors come from a man younger than 35 who received the YFV17D yellow fever vaccine.

This clonotype was observed a few times. J is TRBJ2-3 and V is TRBV9; D ambiguous. This CDR3 region has 12 residues. V was clipped by 2 bases and J by 5 bases, with 6 bases between them. Germline V CDR1 and CDR2: SGDLS, YYNGEE. The CDR3 DNA sequence: TGTGCCAGCAGCGTGGGTAGAGATACGCAGTATTTT. Translation gives CASSVGRDTQYF.

The table lists this clonotype with a few counts. The rearrangement uses TRBV20-1 and TRBJ1-5; TRBD1 matches 11 bases. This CDR3 is 14 amino acids long. The germline gives CDR1 DFQATT, CDR2 SNEGSKA (reference sequence). Trimming removed 6 bases from V and 4 bases from J; junction bases left unmatched: 5. CDR3: CSAQDRGLNQPQHF. The CDR3 DNA follows: TGCAGTGCCCAGGACAGGGGGCTGAATCAGCCCCAGCATTTT.

In this sample, this clonotype turned up many times. The chain couples TRBV10-3 to TRBJ2-3; 8 positions match TRBD2. V trimming: 0 bases; J trimming: 3 bases; junction bases outside the gene matches: 8. Per germline, CDR1 ENHRY and CDR2 SYGVKD. This CDR3 is 17 amino acids long. DNA for the CDR3: TGTGCCATCAGTGAGTCGAATCGCGGGGGGCCAACAGATACGCAGTATTTT. Protein: CAISESNRGGPTDTQYF.

This clonotype was counted a few times. This chain links TRBV5-1 with TRBJ2-1; D uncertain. Trimming took off 4 bases at V and 6 bases at J, with 11 bases between the two ends. This CDR3 contains 13 residues. The germline V gene encodes CDR1 SGHRS and CDR2 YFSETQ. CDR3 nucleotide sequence: TGCGCCAGCAGCCAGAGGTCGGGCAATGAGCAGTTCTTC. It specifies CASSQRSGNEQFF.

This clonotype was seen a few times. The V and J genes are TRBV5-1 and TRBJ2-7; D unresolved. The V end lost 6 bases, the J end lost 2 bases, and 9 bases lay between the germline ends. The CDR3 is made up of 12 amino acids. Germline CDR1 reads SGHRS; CDR2 reads YFSETQ. This chain's CDR3 is CASIREPYEQYV. In DNA form, the CDR3 reads TGCGCCAGCATAAGGGAACCCTACGAGCAGTACGTC.

The chain links TRBV5-1 to TRBJ2-3; D ambiguous. Germline-derived CDR1 and CDR2 are SGHRS and YFSETQ. The germline V and J ends were trimmed by 3 bases and 10 bases, with 30 bases remaining between them. The CDR3 is 18 amino acids. This CDR3 is CASSWMTVTIPVVVAQYF. In DNA form, the CDR3 reads TGCGCCAGCAGCTGGATGACTGTCACCATCCCTGTCGTGGTCGCGCAGTATTTT.

The rearrangement joins TRBV28 to TRBJ2-7; 10 bases are a match to TRBD1. The trim removed 6 bases at V and 4 bases at J, leaving 6 bases unmatched. Per the germline V gene, CDR1 is MDHEN and CDR2 is SYDVKM. The CDR3 length is 14 residues. The CDR3 DNA reads as TGTGCCAGCAGAACCGGGACAGGGGAATACGAGCAGTACGTC. It is translated as CASRTGTGEYEQYV.

This clonotype showed up just a few times. The chain joins TRBV20-1 to TRBJ1-5; D may be TRBD1 (6 bases). Between the trimmed V and J ends, which lost 6 bases and 0 bases, there was a span of 12 bases. Germline assignment: CDR1 DFQATT and CDR2 SNEGSKA (reference sequence). The CDR3 has 14 amino acids. The CDR3 reads CSARTDFSNQPQHF. In nucleotides, the CDR3 is TGCAGTGCGCGGACAGATTTTAGCAATCAGCCCCAGCATTTT.

The CDR3 bases are TGTGCCAGCAGCCGGGACAGGAGCGGTCAGCCCCAGCATTTT. This sequence encodes CASSRDRSGQPQHF. This chain links TRBV5-6 with TRBJ1-5; 8 nucleotides line up with TRBD1. Germline CDR1 is SGHDT and CDR2 is YYEEEE. This CDR3 is 14 amino acids long. After removal of 4 bases from V and 6 bases from J, the junction contained 6 bases not matched to a gene.

The chain couples TRBV21-1 to TRBJ1-2; TRBD1, the table's D call, lacks a check against the DNA. TRBV21-1 represents a pseudogene. The CDR3 length is 14 residues. CDR3 bases: TGTGCCAGCAGCACGTCCCATGACGTACATGGCTACACCTTC. Protein product: CASSTSHDVHGYTF.

The chain joins TRBV21-1 to TRBJ2-2. TRBV21-1 is labeled a pseudogene. CDR3 length: 11 amino acids. The chain's CDR3 is CASRSSGELFF. The CDR3 coding sequence is TGTGCCAGCAGGTCGAGCGGGGAGCTGTTTTTT.

This clonotype was counted at least ten times. This chain connects TRBV2 to TRBJ1-6; D gene uncertain. CDR3 length equals 13 residues. The V gene's germline CDR1 is SNHLY and CDR2 FYNNEI. V was pared by 10 bases and J by 13 bases, with 20 bases between. CDR3 nucleotides: TGTGCCAAGGGAAAGCCCCCCCAGGATCCCCTCCACTTT. Residues: CAKGKPPQDPLHF.

In its sample, this clonotype was seen a few times. V gene TRBV4-1 combines with J gene TRBJ2-2; 9 positions match TRBD2. The V segment lost 1 base and the J segment 1 base; nucleotides outside the gene matches: 4. From germline, CDR1 is MGHRA and CDR2 YSYEKL. The CDR3 totals 17 residues. CDR3 amino acids: CASSQATSGQNTGELFF. DNA of the CDR3: TGCGCCAGCAGCCAAGCAACTAGCGGGCAGAACACCGGGGAGCTGTTTTTT.

This chain joins TRBV27 and TRBJ2-7; TRBD1 agrees at 8 bases. This CDR3 spans 13 amino acids. Germline trimming cut 6 bases from V and 5 bases from J; bases unmatched to any gene: 6. Germline V gives CDR1 MNHEY, CDR2 SMNVEV (reference sequence). Here the CDR3 DNA reads TGTGCCAGCAGGAAGACAGGGGACAACGAGCAGTACTTC. Its protein product is CASRKTGDNEQYF.